This note documents a single T cell receptor beta chain sequence. This clone's antigen is unknown. No base quality values were provided; no much bigger clone lies one nucleotide off. The data were taken from a study of shared clonotypes between healthy human individuals (dated by TCRdb to between 2020 and 2021). For context, the study as a whole: The cohort comprised a couple of women and three men aged 18 to 49 years. For each donor, three plates each were used for CD4 naive and CD4 memory, two plates were used for CD8 naive, and one plate was used for CD8 memory. The study deeply sequenced blood TCR repertoires of several healthy adults to estimate repertoire size and the extent of clonotype sharing between individuals. Different laboratories and diverse techniques were used to prepare libraries and sequence TCR repertoires, to increase sequencing depth and limit assay-specific biases. Per donor, leukapheresis produced somewhere between about 0.9 and 9.5 billion PBMCs.

Using the deep immunoSEQ assay, multiplex PCR amplified TCR CDR3 regions from genomic DNA. Extracted genomic DNA from each cell subset was distributed evenly across all wells of several immunoSEQ 96-well plates, and each plate was treated as a replicate. Each replicate PCR for sorted subsets received around 210 ng genomic DNA, equal to around 32,000 T cell genomes. Purified libraries were quantified with a Qubit 3.0 fluorometer, sized on a Bioanalyzer 2100, and re-quantified with the KAPA Library Quantification kit. Every immunoSEQ 96-well plate was sequenced on a dedicated single-read 150-cycle Illumina NextSeq 550 flow cell. The authors' analysis ran thus. Because the immunoSEQ output included only junctional sequences and no quality scores, the filtering could not be the same as the filtering used for full-length reads. To assign V/J genes and CDR3, sequences were annotated against IMGT germline references using PyIR, a Python wrapper for IgBLAST v1.9. Any read was removed if the V/J assignment was weak (E-value above 1e-6), the CDR3 was missing, or the read contained stop codons, out-of-frame junctions, or ambiguous translated residues. A V3J clonotype was defined by an identical inferred V gene, J gene, and CDR3 amino acid sequence. Percentage overlap between repertoires was computed as shared unique clonotypes divided by the size of the smaller repertoire. Richness of each repertoire was evaluated using RTK rarefaction, the Chao1 estimator, and Recon v2.1 estimates of unobserved clonotypes. OLGA was used to compute generation probabilities for all TCRbeta clonotypes that the gDNA method yielded from four donors. Drawn from immuneACCESS, this table holds only the in-frame rearrangements with V and J called that TCRdb kept. Clones are partly lost; checked studies trace under half to an unresolved V gene and leave the rest unexplained. V, J and clone size reflect that table, while D and trimming were determined from the DNA. The sample table contains roughly 2.1 million clones; only one count was recorded for 85% to 95% of them. Jointly, the top ten make up roughly 1.7% of the sample.

CD8 naive samples were obtained by positive selection for CCR7 among CD45RO-negative cells, yielding a CD45RA+CCR7+ population from which TemRA cells were excluded. Donors were healthy HIV-negative adults with no recently reported acute infections or vaccinations. Only Caucasian adults living in Nashville, Tennessee, USA were represented among the donors. Blood was collected by leukapheresis, and PBMCs were isolated by Ficoll-Histopaque density gradient centrifugation and then cryopreserved in liquid nitrogen vapor phase. Analytical flow cytometry was used to check the purity and quantity of every magnetically sorted T cell population. Genomic DNA was isolated from each sorted fraction and quantified by UV absorbance on a Nanodrop 2000c. General study outcomes and caveats: Higher generation probabilities were observed for clonotypes shared by all four sorted-subset donors than for non-shared clonotypes. Rarefaction of sorted-subset datasets indicated incomplete sequencing despite the large sequencing depth. Because the study included only a small number of donors, the genetic and exposure-history diversity represented was limited. Only blood was sampled, and tissue TCR repertoires likely differ from those in blood. Estimated clonotype richness was generally larger for naive than for memory subsets. Pairwise subsampling led to the expectation that sequencing depth would affect the degree of clonotype sharing among donors. Across a few donors, about 4.5% of naive CD4, approximately 3.6% of naive CD8, 2% to 2.5% of memory CD4, and roughly 0.4% of memory CD8 clonotypes were shared.

Specimen: naive CD8+ T cells from PBMCs. The sample's cell subset or site, from its label and the paper: CD45RA+CCR7+. This TCR was sampled from a man between 18 and 29 years old in good health. Some clones in this sample may be carry-over from other donors' samples.

The sequence in DNA is TGTGCCAGCACGAGGCGGAGCTCCTACGAGCAGTACTTC. The encoded protein is CASTRRSSYEQYF. Recombination linked TRBV28 to TRBJ2-7; there is no confident call for the D gene. The CDR3 goes from the cysteine to the phenylalanine over 13 residues. The only DNA kept is the CDR3, 39 bases in frame from the first base. Relative to germline, V is 7 bases shorter and J is 0 bases shorter, with 10 bases between their ends. CDR1 is given as MDHEN and CDR2 as SYDVKM, both from the germline V gene.